The rows below give T cell receptor beta chains drawn from one sample of a study of regulatory T cells in long-lasting Graves disease. TCRdb fed the multiplex PCR reads into MiXCR, producing one record per CDR3 protein. Altogether a few hundred thousand distinct CDR3 sequences are present, 20% to 25% being singletons, with the ten largest covering 7.1%. Material: peripheral blood mononuclear cells (PBMCs), obtained when the disease was refractory, from a patient treated with antithyroid drugs. These receptors came from a female donor with Graves disease. Each CDR3 is given with its conserved first and last residue. D genes are given only for firm matches. Rows give clone size only sometimes, using once, few, many, or a class for an expanded clone.

CDR3 length	V gene	D gene	clone size	J gene	CDR3 DNA	CDR3 protein
14	TRBV19	TRBD2	many	TRBJ2-5	TGTGCCAGTAGTATACGAGCGGGAGAGGAGACCCAGTACTTC	CASSIRAGEETQYF
15	TRBV15	.	.	TRBJ1-1	TGTGCCACCAGCAGAGGAAGGGGTTTGGACACTGAAGCTTTCTTT	CATSRGRGLDTEAFF
13	TRBV9	.	.	TRBJ2-7	TGTGCCAGCAGCGTAGACCAAGGGGGAGAGCAGTACTTC	CASSVDQGGEQYF
15	TRBV24-1	.	many	TRBJ2-5	TGTGCCACCAGTGATTTTCCCGGGTCGCAAGAGACCCAGTACTTC	CATSDFPGSQETQYF
13	TRBV20-1	TRBD1	.	TRBJ1-2	TGCAGTGCTAGAGATATGGGGGCAGGGGGTTACACCTTC	CSARDMGAGGYTF
15	TRBV19	.	.	TRBJ1-1	TGTGCCAGTAGTATGACGGACCCACTCTCGACTGAAGCTTTCTTT	CASSMTDPLSTEAFF
17	TRBV20-1	.	.	TRBJ2-3	TGCAGTGCTTACCACGCAGCCCCAGTGGACGGTGCAGATACGCAGTATTTT	CSAYHAAPVDGADTQYF
15	TRBV7-9	.	.	TRBJ2-7	TGTGCCAGCAGCCCTCGTCGACTCGGTCCGTACGAGCAGTACTTC	CASSPRRLGPYEQYF
13	TRBV12-5	.	many	TRBJ2-7	TGTGCTAGTGGTTTGCCCCCCGGGCACGAGCAGTACTTC	CASGLPPGHEQYF
14	TRBV12-3/TRBV12-4	TRBD1	many	TRBJ2-5	TGTGCCAGCAGTTTGTTTGCAGGGGGAGAGACCCAGTACTTC	CASSLFAGGETQYF
14	TRBV20-1	.	.	TRBJ1-2	TGCAGTGCTAGAGCTCTCGGGGGGGGGGGTCGCTACACCTTC	CSARALGGGGRYTF
14	TRBV5-1	.	many	TRBJ2-7	TGCGCCAGCAGCTTGGAGGGTTGGGTCTACGAGCAGTACTTC	CASSLEGWVYEQYF
15	TRBV7-3	TRBD1	many	TRBJ1-1	TGTGCCAGCAGCTTAACCAGGGGGATGAACACTGAAGCTTTCTTT	CASSLTRGMNTEAFF
14	TRBV6-9	.	many	TRBJ2-7	TGTGCCAGCAGTTACTCTAGAGGGGGGTACGAGCAGTACTTC	CASSYSRGGYEQYF
15	TRBV5-5	.	.	TRBJ1-3	TGTGCCAGCAGCTTGGCCGGGACAACTGGAAACACCATATATTTT	CASSLAGTTGNTIYF
13	TRBV6-2/TRBV6-3	.	many	TRBJ1-4	TGTGCCAGCAGCCGGGTAACTAATGAAAAACTGTTTTTT	CASSRVTNEKLFF
18	TRBV7-2	.	few	TRBJ1-1	TGTGCCAGCAGCTTGTCCGCTTTGGGCACCATGGGAGACACTGAAGCTTTCTTT	CASSLSALGTMGDTEAFF
14	TRBV28	.	many	TRBJ1-6	TGTGCCAGCAGTTCGAGACAGACGAATTCACCCCTCCACTTT	CASSSRQTNSPLHF
15	TRBV5-1	.	many	TRBJ2-7	TGCGCCAGCAGCTTGGGTGCCGCCAGCTCCTACGAGCAGTACTTC	CASSLGAASSYEQYF
13	TRBV7-2	.	few	TRBJ1-2	TGTGCCAGCAGCTTAGCTTCGTCCTATGGCTACACCTTC	CASSLASSYGYTF
16	TRBV4-2	TRBD2	.	TRBJ2-5	TGTGCCAGCAGCCAAGGGCCGGGACTAGCGGAAGAGACCCAGTACTTC	CASSQGPGLAEETQYF
18	TRBV5-1	.	few	TRBJ2-1	TGCGCCAGCAGCTTGACGGGGAACACAGAGATCTCCTACAATGAGCAGTTCTTC	CASSLTGNTEISYNEQFF
14	TRBV20-1	.	.	TRBJ2-2	TGCAGTGCTAGGGGGAGCCCGAACACCGGGGAGCTGTTTTTT	CSARGSPNTGELFF
15	TRBV12-3/TRBV12-4	TRBD2	many	TRBJ2-7	TGTGCCAGCAGTTTGACTAGCGGGAGCATCTACGAGCAGTACTTC	CASSLTSGSIYEQYF
16	TRBV11-3	.	many	TRBJ2-5	TGTGCCAGCAGCTTAGGTCTGGGGGCACTCCAAGAGACCCAGTACTTC	CASSLGLGALQETQYF
16	TRBV9	.	.	TRBJ1-2	TGTGCCAGCAGCGTAGATAGGGCGGGAGCCGGCGGGGGCTACACCTTC	CASSVDRAGAGGGYTF
18	TRBV28	TRBD1	.	TRBJ2-6	TGTGCCAGCAGCTTAGGGGGACAGGGGGCTGGTGGGGCCAACGTCCTGACTTTC	CASSLGGQGAGGANVLTF
13	TRBV5-1	.	many	TRBJ1-1	TGCGCCAGCAGCCCAGACAGTCACACTGAAGCTTTCTTT	CASSPDSHTEAFF
13	TRBV30	TRBD1	many	TRBJ1-6	TGTGCCTGGAGTGTAACAGGGGGTTCACCCCTCCACTTT	CAWSVTGGSPLHF
15	TRBV20-1	TRBD1	many	TRBJ1-1	TGCAGTGCCCTGCGGCCGGGACAGATGAACACTGAAGCTTTCTTT	CSALRPGQMNTEAFF
15	TRBV5-1	.	few	TRBJ1-1	TGCGCCAGCAGCTCGATTGGGGGCGAGGACACTGAAGCTTTCTTT	CASSSIGGEDTEAFF
13	TRBV2	.	many	TRBJ1-5	TGTGCCAGCAGGGAGGGGACTTCTGGTCCCCAGCATTTT	CASREGTSGPQHF
12	TRBV28	.	many	TRBJ1-1	TGTGCCAGCAGCCCACAGGGAGGGGAAGCTTTCTTT	CASSPQGGEAFF
15	TRBV7-3	.	.	TRBJ1-1	TGTGCCAGCAGCTTAACCGGGACATCGAACACTGAAGCTTTCTTT	CASSLTGTSNTEAFF
14	TRBV30	.	.	TRBJ2-7	TGTGCCCGGAGTTCAGCGGGTACCCCCTACGAGCAGTACTTC	CARSSAGTPYEQYF
15	TRBV28	TRBD2	.	TRBJ2-1	TGTGCCAGCAGTGCAACTAGCGGGAGCCACAATGAGCAGTTCTTC	CASSATSGSHNEQFF
15	TRBV10-3	.	many	TRBJ2-7	TGTGCCATCAGCCCCGACAGTCGGGCATCCTACGAGCAGTACTTC	CAISPDSRASYEQYF
17	TRBV29-1	TRBD2	.	TRBJ2-3	TGCAGCGTTGACGGACTAGCGGGAACCTCCACCGCAGATACGCAGTATTTT	CSVDGLAGTSTADTQYF
11	TRBV20-1	.	.	TRBJ2-7	TGCAGTGCCCCGCGGGTAGGCGAGCAGTACTTC	CSAPRVGEQYF
13	TRBV7-9	.	once	TRBJ1-1	TGTGCCGGCAGCGCGGACTTTATGGCTGAAGCTTTCTTT	CAGSADFMAEAFF
14	TRBV12-3/TRBV12-4	.	many	TRBJ2-5	TGTGCCAGCAGTTTCATCCAGGGTTCGGAGACCCAGTACTTC	CASSFIQGSETQYF
15	TRBV20-1	.	few	TRBJ2-7	TGCAGTGCTAGAAAGTTAGCCTCTCCCTCCTACGAGCAGTACTTC	CSARKLASPSYEQYF
15	TRBV7-8	TRBD2	many	TRBJ2-7	TGTGCCAGCAGCTTTCTAGCGGGAGGGTACCACGAGCAGTACTTC	CASSFLAGGYHEQYF
15	TRBV12-3/TRBV12-4	TRBD1	many	TRBJ2-5	TGTGCCAGCAGTTCCTCCGGGACAGGGAAAGAGACCCAGTACTTC	CASSSSGTGKETQYF
12	TRBV12-3/TRBV12-4	.	many	TRBJ1-2	TGTGCCAGCGGCCCCAGCATGGATGGCTACACCTTC	CASGPSMDGYTF
17	TRBV20-1	TRBD1	many	TRBJ1-5	TGCAGTGCTAGCAGTCGTAACAGGGGATATGGCAATCAGCCCCAGCATTTT	CSASSRNRGYGNQPQHF
15	TRBV30	TRBD1	few	TRBJ1-4	TGTGCCTGGAGTCCACCGGACAGGGCAAATGAAAAACTGTTTTTT	CAWSPPDRANEKLFF
16	TRBV7-9	.	.	TRBJ2-7	TGTGCCAGCAGCCTTCAGGGGGGGCACCGGGACTACGAGCAGTACTTC	CASSLQGGHRDYEQYF
16	TRBV3-1	.	many	TRBJ1-4	TGTGCCAGCAGCCAAGACCTGATCAACGCTAATGAAAAACTGTTTTTT	CASSQDLINANEKLFF
13	TRBV6-1	.	.	TRBJ2-7	TGTGCCAGCGGATCTAGCGAAGCCTACGAGCAGTACTTC	CASGSSEAYEQYF